This entry concerns a single T cell receptor (beta chain). There are 13 residues in the CDR3. Looked up from germline, CDR1 is LNHDA and CDR2 is SQIVND (reference sequence). Trimming removed 4 bases from V and 9 bases from J, with 13 bases in between. These data come from a study of OX40 agonist ivuxolimab in advanced cancers. TCRdb's copy holds only in-frame clones and misses some; the assay was immunoSEQ multiplex PCR. The table records some 33,000 clones, approximately 89% of them present only once. The chain recombines TRBV19 with TRBJ2-1; D is possibly TRBD2 (5 bases). The sample in question was CD4+ or CD8+ T cells sorted from blood, obtained in a trial of the OX40 agonist ivuxolimab. The sequence was obtained from an adult with an advanced solid tumor such as melanoma, head and neck, liver or kidney cancer. The CDR3 DNA reads TGTGCCAGTAGTACGTCTAGCACGGGTGAGCAGTTCTTC. This codes for CASSTSSTGEQFF.